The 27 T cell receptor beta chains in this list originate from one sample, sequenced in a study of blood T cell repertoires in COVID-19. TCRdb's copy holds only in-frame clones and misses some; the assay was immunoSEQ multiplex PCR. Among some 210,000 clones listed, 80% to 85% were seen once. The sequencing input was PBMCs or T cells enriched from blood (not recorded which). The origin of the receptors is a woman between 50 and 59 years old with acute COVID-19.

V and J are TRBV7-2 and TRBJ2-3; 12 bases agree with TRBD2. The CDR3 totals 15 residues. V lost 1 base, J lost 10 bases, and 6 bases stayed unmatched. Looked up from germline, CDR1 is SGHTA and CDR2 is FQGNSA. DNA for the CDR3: TGTGCCAGCAGCTTAGGGACTAGCGGGATCTATGCGCAGTATTTT. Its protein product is CASSLGTSGIYAQYF.

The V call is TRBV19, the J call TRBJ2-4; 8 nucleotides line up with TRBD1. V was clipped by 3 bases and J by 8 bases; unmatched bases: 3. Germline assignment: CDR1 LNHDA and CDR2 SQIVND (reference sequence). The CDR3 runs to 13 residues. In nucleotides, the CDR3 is TGTGCCAGTAGTATTTCGACAGGGGACATTCAGTACTTC. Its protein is CASSISTGDIQYF. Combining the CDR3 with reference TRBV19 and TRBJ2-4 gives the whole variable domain DGGITQSPKYLFRKEGQNVTLSCEQNLNHDAMYWYRQDPGQGLRLIYYSQIVNDFQKGDIAEGYSVSREKKESFPLTVTSAQKNPTAFYLCASSISTGDIQYFGAGTRLSVL.

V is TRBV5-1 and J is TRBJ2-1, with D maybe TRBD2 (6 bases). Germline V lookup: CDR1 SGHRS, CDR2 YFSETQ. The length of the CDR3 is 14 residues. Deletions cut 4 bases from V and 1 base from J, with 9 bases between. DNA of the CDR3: TGCGCCAGCAGCGCGGGAATGTCCTACAATGAGCAGTTCTTC. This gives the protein CASSAGMSYNEQFF.

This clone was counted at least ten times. The CDR3 nucleotides read TGTGCCAGCAGCTTAGGGCTCTACGAGCAGTACTTC. Its translation: CASSLGLYEQYF. The chain is built from TRBV11-1 and TRBJ2-7; no clear D. The V gene's germline CDR1 is SGHAT and CDR2 FQDESV (reference sequence). Trimming pared 1 base from V and 3 bases from J, leaving 4 bases between. The CDR3 is made up of 12 amino acids.

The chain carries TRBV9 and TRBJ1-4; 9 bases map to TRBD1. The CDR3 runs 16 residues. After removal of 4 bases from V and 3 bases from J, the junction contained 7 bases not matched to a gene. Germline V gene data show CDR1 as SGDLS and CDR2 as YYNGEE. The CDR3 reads CASSLQGALANEKLFF. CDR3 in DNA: TGTGCCAGCAGCCTACAGGGGGCTCTTGCTAATGAAAAACTGTTTTTT.

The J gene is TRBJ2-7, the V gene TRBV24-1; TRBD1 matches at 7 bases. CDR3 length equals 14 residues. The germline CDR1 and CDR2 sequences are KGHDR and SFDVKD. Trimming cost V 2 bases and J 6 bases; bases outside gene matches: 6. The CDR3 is CATSDSRGSREQYF. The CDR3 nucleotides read TGTGCCACCAGTGATTCCAGGGGGTCCCGCGAGCAGTACTTC.

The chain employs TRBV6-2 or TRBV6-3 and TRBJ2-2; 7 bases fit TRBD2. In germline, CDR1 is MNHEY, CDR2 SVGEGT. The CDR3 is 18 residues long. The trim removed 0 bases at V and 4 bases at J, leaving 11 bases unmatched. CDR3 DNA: TGTGCCAGCAGTTACTCGACGACTAGCTTCTTGAGCACCGGGGAGCTGTTTTTT. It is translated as CASSYSTTSFLSTGELFF.

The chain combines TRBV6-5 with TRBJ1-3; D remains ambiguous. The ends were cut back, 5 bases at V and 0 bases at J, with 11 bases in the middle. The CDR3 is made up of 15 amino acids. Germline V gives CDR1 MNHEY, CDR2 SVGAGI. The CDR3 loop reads CASSKQPFSGNTIYF. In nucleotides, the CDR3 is TGTGCCAGCAGTAAACAGCCCTTCTCTGGAAACACCATATATTTT.

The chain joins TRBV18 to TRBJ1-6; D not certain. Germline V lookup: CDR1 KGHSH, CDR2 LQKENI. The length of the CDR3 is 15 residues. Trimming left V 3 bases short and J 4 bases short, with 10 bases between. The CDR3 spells CASSPQQSYNSPLHF. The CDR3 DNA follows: TGTGCCAGCTCACCTCAACAGAGTTATAATTCACCCCTCCACTTT.

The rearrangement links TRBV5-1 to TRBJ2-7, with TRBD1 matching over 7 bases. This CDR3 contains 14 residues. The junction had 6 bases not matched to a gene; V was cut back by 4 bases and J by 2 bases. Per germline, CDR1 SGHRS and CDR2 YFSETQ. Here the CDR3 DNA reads TGCGCCAGCAGCGGAAAGGGGGCCCCCTACGAGCAGTACTTC. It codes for CASSGKGAPYEQYF.

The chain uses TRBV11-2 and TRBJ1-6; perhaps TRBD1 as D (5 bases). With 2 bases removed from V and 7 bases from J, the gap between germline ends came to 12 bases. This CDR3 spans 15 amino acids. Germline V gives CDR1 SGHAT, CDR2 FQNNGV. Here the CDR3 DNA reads TGTGCCAGCAGCTTAACAGGTTCGGCGAATTCACCCCTCCACTTT. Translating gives CASSLTGSANSPLHF.

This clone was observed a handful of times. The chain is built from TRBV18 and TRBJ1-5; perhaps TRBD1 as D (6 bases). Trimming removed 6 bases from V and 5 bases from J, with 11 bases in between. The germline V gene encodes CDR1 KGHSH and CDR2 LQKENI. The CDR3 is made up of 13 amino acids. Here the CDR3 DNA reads TGTGCCAGCTCGGCACAGGGTGATCAGCCCCAGCATTTT. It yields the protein CASSAQGDQPQHF.

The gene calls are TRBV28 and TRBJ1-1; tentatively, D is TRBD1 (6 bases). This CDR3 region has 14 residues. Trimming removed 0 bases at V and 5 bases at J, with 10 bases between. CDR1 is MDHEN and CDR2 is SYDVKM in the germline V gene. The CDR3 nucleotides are TGTGCCAGCAGTTTATGGCAGGGGCGGACTGAAGCTTTCTTT. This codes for CASSLWQGRTEAFF.

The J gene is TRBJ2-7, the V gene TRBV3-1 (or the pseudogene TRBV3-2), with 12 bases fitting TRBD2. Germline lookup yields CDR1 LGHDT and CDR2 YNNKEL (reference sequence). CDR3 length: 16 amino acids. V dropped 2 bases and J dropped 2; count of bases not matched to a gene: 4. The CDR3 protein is CASSQRASGGAYEQYF. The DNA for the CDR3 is TGTGCCAGCAGCCAAAGAGCTAGCGGGGGGGCCTACGAGCAGTACTTC.

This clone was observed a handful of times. The DNA for the CDR3 is TGTGCCAGCAGCGACGGGACAGCGGTTAACTATGGCTACACCTTC. Translating it yields CASSDGTAVNYGYTF. This chain joins TRBV9 and TRBJ1-2, with TRBD1 identical over 7 bases. CDR1 is SGDLS and CDR2 is YYNGEE in the germline V gene. The CDR3 is made up of 15 amino acids. V lost 3 bases to trimming and J lost 1 base; unmatched junction nucleotides: 6.

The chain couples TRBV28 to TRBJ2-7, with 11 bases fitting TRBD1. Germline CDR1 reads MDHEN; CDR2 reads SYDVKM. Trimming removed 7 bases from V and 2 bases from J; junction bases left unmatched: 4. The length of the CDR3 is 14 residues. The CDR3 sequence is CASIGTGGPYEQYF. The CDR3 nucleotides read TGTGCCAGCATTGGGACAGGGGGACCCTACGAGCAGTACTTC.

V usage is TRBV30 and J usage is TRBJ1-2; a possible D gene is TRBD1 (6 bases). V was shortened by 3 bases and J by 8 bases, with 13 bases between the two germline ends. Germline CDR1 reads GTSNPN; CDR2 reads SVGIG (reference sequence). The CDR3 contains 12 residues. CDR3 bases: TGTGCCTGGAGGCTAGGGGGTGGGGGCTACACCTTC. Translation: CAWRLGGGGYTF.

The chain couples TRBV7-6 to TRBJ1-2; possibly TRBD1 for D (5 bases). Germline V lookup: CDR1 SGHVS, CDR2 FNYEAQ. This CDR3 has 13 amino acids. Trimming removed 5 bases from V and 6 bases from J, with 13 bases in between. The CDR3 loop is CASSALTDHGYTF. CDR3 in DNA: TGTGCCAGCAGCGCATTGACAGACCATGGCTACACCTTC.

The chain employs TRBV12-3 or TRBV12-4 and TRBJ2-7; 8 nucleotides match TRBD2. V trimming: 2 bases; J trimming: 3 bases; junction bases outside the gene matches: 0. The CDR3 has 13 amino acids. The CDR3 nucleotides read TGTGCCAGCAGTTTAACTAGCGGCTACGAGCAGTACTTC. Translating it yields CASSLTSGYEQYF.

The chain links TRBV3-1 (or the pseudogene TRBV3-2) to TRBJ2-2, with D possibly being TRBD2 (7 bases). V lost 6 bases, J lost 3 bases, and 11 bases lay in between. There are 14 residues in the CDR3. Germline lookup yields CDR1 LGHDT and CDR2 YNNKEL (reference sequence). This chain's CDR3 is CASRGGAYTGELFF. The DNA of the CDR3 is TGTGCCAGCAGAGGGGGGGCGTACACCGGGGAGCTGTTTTTT.

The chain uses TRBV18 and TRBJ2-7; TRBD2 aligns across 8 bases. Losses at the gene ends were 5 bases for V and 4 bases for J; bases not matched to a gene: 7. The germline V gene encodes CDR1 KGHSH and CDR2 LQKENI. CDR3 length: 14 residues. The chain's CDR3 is CASSAGLAAYEQYF. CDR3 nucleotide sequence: TGTGCCAGCTCAGCTGGACTAGCAGCTTACGAGCAGTACTTC.

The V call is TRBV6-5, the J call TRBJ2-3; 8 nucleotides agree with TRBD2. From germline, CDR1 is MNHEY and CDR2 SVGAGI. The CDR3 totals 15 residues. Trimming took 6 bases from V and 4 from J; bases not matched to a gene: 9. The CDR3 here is CASSRGGPPADTQYF. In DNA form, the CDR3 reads TGTGCCAGCAGCCGGGGGGGTCCCCCCGCAGATACGCAGTATTTT.

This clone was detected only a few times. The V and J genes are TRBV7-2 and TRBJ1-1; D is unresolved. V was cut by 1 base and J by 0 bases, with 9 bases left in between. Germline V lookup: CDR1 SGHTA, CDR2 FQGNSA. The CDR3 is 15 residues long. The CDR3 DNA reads TGTGCCAGCAGCTTAGTGAATGCGATGAACACTGAAGCTTTCTTT. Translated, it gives CASSLVNAMNTEAFF.

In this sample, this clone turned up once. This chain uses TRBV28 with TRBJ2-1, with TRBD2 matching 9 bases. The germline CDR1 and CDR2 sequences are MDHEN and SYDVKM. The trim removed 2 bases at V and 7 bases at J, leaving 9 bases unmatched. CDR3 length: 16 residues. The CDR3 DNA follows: TGTGCCAGCAGTTTAGATTCGGGCGGGAGGGGAAATGAGCAGTTCTTC. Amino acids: CASSLDSGGRGNEQFF.

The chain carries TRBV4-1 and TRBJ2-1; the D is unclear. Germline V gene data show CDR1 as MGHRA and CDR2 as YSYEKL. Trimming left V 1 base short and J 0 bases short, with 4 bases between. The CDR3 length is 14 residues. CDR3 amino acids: CASSQASSYNEQFF. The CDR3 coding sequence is TGCGCCAGCAGCCAAGCGAGCTCCTACAATGAGCAGTTCTTC.

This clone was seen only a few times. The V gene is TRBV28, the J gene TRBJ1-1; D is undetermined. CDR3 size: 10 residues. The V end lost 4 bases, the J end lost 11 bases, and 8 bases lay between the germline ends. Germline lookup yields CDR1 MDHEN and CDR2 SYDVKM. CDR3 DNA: TGTGCCAGCAGTTCGGTGAGTGCTTTCTTT. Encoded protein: CASSSVSAFF.

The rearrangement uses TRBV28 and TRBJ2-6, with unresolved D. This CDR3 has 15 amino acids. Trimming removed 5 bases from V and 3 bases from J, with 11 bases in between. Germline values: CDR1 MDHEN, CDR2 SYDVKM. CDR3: CASSLPRGGANVLTF. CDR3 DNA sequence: TGTGCCAGCAGTCTCCCGCGAGGTGGGGCCAACGTCCTGACTTTC.